The text below deals with one T cell receptor beta chain. Its antigen is as yet unknown. One end of the junction fails to match germline, which may point to a read error. The sample originates from a study of cytomegalovirus exposure and HLA in healthy donors. Findings and limits, study-wide: There were some V segments, including TRBV6-2 and TRBV6-3, excluded as indistinguishable.

This CDR3 has 13 amino acids. Germline CDR1 reads SEHNR; CDR2 reads FQNEAQ (reference sequence). Researchers ran the PCR with 60 Vbeta and 13 Jbeta primers. The method was immunoSEQ multiplex PCR; TCRdb's version includes in-frame clones alone and lacks a portion of them. The repertoire holds approximately 120,000 clones, with roughly 86% as singletons. The TCR originated in a man aged 18 to 29 in good health and CMV-seronegative. Sequencing was performed on PBMCs. The V gene is TRBV7-9, the J gene TRBJ1-4, with TRBD1 identical over 9 bases. DNA of the CDR3: TGTTCCAGCAGCAGCAGACAGGGGGGGAAACTGTTTTTT. It encodes CSSSSRQGGKLFF.